This record covers a single T cell receptor (beta chain). The table came from immunoSEQ multiplex PCR; TCRdb's copy has only in-frame clones and leaves some out. The sample records approximately 300,000 clones, 80% to 95% being singletons. The junction had 9 bases not matched to a gene; V was cut back by 1 base and J by 8 bases. This CDR3 is 15 amino acids long. In germline, CDR1 is SGHAT, CDR2 FQNNGV. This entry comes from a study of blood T cell repertoires in COVID-19. On the study more broadly: The origin of the acute and convalescent COVID-19 samples was the United States, Italy and Spain.

Which cohort a participant joined came from the clinical history participants gave. V and J are TRBV11-2 and TRBJ2-3; 7 bases are a match to TRBD2. The material sequenced was PBMCs or T cells enriched from blood (not recorded which). This clonotype was obtained from a woman aged 25 to 45 who had recovered from COVID-19. CDR3 in amino acids: CASSLVTGGALTQYF. CDR3 nucleotide sequence: TGTGCCAGCAGCTTAGTCACGGGGGGAGCGCTTACGCAGTATTTT.